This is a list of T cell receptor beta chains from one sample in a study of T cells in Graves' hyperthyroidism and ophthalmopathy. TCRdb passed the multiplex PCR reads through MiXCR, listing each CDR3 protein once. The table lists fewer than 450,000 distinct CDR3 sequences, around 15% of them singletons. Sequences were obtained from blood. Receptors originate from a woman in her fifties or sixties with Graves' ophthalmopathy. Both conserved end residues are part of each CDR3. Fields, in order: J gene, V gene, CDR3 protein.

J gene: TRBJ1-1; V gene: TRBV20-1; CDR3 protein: CSAGEGGFTEAFF
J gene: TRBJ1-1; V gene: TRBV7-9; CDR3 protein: CASSQWTGTSNTEAFF
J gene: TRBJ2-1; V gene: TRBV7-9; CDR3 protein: CASSLSGNLGQYNEQFF
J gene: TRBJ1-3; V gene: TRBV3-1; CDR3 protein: CASSQEASQAGNTIYF
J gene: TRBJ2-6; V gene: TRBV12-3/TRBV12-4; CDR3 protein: CASSLKQGLSGANVLTF
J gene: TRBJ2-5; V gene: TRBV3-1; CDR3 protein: CASSHPGTGAPETQYF
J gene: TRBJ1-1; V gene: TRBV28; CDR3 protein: CASSFNRVRNTEAFF
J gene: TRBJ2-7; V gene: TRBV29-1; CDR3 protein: CSCPDRGEQYF
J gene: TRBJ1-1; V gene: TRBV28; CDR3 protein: CASSLGGLTNTEAFF
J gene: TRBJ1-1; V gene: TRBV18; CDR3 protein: CASSPPRGRNTEAFF
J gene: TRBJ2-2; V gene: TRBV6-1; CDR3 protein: CASSDPTENTGELFF
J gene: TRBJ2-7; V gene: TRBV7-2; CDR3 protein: CASSLNPRGYEQYF
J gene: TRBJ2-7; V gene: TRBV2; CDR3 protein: CASRSSGRYEQYF
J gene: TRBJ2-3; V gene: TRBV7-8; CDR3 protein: CASSRGTTDTQYF
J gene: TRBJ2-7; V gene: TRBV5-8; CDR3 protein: CASTDSSYSYEQYF
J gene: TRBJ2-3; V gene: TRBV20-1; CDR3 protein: CSARGQAGEGADTQYF
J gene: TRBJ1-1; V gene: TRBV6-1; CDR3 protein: CASVKGNLNTEAFF
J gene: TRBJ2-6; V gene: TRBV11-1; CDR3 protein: CASSLRRPGPFLSGANVLTF
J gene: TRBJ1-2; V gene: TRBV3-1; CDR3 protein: CASSFLTSGHYGYTF
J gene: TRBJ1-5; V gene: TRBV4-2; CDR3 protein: CASSQVPGRSNQPQHF
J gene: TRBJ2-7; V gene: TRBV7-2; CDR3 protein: CASSLDSSGRTYEQYF
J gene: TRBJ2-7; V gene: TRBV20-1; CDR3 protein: CSASVDYREYEQYF
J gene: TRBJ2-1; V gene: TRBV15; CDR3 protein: CATRRDRGFYNEQFF
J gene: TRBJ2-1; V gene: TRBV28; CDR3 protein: CASGVRNSYNEQFF
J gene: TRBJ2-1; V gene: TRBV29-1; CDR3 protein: CSVVLAGDNEQFF
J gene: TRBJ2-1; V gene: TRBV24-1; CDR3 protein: CATSGDRGSHNEQFF
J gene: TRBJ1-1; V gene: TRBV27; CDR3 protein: CASSFGGENTEAFF
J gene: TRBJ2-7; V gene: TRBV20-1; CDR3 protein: CSARSPGTGIYEQYF
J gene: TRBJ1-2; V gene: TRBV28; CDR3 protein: CASSSRSGYTF
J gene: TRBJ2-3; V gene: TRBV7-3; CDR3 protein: CASSSMGGNTDTQYF
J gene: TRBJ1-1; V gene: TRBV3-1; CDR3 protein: CASSQVRTGGTEAFF
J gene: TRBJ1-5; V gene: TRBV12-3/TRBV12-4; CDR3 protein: CASSSGGLDQPQHF
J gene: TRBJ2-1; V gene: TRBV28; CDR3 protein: CASSQGVGVVEQFF
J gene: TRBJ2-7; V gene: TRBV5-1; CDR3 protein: CASSLGVTAYEQYF
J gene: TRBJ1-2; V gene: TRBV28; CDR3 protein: CASSPPTGYGYTF
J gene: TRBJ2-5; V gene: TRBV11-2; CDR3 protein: CASSTPPSGGRRETQYF
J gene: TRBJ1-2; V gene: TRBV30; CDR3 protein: CAWSSPRGGTDRYGYTF
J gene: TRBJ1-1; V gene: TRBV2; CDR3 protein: CASSDLESTEAFF
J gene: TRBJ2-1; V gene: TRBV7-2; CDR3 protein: CASSLSTSGAYNEQFF
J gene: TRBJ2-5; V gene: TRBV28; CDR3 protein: CASTDGRTSGSIKTQYF
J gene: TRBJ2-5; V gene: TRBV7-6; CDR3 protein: CASSLPAGGPGETQYF
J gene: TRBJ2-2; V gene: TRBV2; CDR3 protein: CASSGSTGELFF
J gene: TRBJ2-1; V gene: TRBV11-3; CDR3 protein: CASSSRETGVNEQFF
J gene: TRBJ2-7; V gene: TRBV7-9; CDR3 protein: CASSLGSGTYEQYF
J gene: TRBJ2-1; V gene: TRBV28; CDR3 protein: CSTRGTSYNEQFF
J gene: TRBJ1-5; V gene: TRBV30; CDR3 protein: CAWTSGGNQPQHF
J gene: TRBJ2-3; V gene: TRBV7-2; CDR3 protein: CASSSLPGLAGGRTDTQYF
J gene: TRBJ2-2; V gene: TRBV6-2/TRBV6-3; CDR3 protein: CASSKNTGEPFF
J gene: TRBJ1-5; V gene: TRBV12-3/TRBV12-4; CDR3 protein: CASSQSPRSNQPQHF
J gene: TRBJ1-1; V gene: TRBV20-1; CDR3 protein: CSASPGQGARTEAFF
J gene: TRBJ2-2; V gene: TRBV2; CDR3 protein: CASSDNGVLDRANSGELFF
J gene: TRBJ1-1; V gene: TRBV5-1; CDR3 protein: CASSLVANTQAFF
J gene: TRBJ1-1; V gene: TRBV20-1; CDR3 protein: CSPRDRMNTEAFF
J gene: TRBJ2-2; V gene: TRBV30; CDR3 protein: CAWSVGGGELFF
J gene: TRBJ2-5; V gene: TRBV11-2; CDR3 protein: CASKRRGASSIETQYF
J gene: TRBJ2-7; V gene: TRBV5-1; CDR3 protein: CASSRGQGVSYEQYF
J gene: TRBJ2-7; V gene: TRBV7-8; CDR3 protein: CASSLARVHEQYF
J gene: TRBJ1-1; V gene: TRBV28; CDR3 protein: CASSPWTLEGTEAFF